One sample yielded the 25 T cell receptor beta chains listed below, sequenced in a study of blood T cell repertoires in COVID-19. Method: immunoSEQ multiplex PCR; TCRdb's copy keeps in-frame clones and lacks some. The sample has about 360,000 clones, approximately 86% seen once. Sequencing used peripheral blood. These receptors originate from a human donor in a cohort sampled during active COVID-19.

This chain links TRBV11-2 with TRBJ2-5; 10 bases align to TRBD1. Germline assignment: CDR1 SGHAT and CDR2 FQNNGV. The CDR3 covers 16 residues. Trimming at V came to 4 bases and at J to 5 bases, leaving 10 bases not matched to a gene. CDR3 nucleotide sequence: TGTGCCAGCAGCTCGACCGGGACAGGGGTCGGCGAGACCCAGTACTTC. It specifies CASSSTGTGVGETQYF.

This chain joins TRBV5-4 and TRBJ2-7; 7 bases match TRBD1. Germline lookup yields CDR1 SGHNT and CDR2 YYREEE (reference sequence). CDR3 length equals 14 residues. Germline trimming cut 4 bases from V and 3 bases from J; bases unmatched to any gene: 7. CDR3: CASSLDRENYEQYF. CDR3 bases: TGTGCCAGCAGCCTAGACAGGGAGAACTACGAGCAGTACTTC.

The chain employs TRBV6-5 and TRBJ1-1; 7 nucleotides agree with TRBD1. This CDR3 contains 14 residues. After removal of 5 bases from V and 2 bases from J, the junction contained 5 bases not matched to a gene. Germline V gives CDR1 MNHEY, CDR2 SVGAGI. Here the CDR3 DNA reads TGTGCCAGCAGTCAACAGGGGACAAACACTGAAGCTTTCTTT. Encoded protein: CASSQQGTNTEAFF.

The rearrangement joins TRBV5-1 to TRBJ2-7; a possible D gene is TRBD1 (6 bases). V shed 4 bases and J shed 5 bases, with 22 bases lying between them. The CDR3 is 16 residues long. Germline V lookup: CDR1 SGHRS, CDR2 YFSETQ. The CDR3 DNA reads TGCGCCAGCAGCCCATTAACGGCAGGGGTGGCGGACGAGCAGTACTTC. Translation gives CASSPLTAGVADEQYF.

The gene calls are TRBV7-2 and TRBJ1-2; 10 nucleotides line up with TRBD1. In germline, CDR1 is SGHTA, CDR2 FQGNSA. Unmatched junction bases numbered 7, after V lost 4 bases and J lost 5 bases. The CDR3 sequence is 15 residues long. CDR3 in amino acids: CASSSGTGVRYGYTF. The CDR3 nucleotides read TGTGCCAGCAGCTCAGGGACAGGGGTTCGGTATGGCTACACCTTC.

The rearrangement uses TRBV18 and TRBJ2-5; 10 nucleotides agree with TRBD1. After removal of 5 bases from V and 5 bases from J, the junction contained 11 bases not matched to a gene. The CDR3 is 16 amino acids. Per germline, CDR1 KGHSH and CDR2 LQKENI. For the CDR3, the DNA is TGTGCCAGCTCAAGATGGACAGGGGGAATTATTGAGACCCAGTACTTC. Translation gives CASSRWTGGIIETQYF.

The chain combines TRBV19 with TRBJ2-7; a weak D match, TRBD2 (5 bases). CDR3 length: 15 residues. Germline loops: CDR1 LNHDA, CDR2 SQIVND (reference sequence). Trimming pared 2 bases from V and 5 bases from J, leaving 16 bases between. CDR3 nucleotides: TGTGCCAGTAGTATAAACTTGGTTCGGAGGCACGAGCAGTACTTC. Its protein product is CASSINLVRRHEQYF.

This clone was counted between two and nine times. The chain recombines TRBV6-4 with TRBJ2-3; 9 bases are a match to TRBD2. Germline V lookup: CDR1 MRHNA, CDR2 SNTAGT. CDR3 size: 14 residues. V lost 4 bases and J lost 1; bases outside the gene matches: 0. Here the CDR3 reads CASSGTSGTDTQYF. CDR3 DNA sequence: TGTGCCAGCAGTGGGACTAGCGGCACAGATACGCAGTATTTT.

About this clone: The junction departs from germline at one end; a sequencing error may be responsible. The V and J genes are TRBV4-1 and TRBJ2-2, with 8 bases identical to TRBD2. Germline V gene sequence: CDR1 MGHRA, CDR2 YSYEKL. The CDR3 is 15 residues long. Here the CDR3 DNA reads TGCGCCAGCAGACAAGGAAGCGGGAGTGTCGGGGAGCTGTTTTTT. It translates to CASRQGSGSVGELFF.

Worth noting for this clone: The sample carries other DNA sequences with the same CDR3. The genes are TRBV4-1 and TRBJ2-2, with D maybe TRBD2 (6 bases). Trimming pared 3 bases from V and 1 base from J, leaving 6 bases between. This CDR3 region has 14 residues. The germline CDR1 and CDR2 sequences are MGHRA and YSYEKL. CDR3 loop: CASSQEGNTGELFF. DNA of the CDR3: TGCGCCAGCAGCCAGGAGGGGAACACCGGGGAGCTGTTTTTT.

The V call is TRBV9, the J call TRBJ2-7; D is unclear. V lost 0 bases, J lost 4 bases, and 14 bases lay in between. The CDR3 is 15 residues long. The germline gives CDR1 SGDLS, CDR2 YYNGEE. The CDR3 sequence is CASSVGLEVAYEQYF. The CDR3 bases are TGTGCCAGCAGCGTAGGCCTAGAGGTGGCTTACGAGCAGTACTTC.

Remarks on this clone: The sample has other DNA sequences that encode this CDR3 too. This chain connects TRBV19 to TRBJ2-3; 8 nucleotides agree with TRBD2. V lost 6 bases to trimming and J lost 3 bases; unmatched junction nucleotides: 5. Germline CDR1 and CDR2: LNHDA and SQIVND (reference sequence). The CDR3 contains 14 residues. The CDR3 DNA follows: TGTGCCAGTAGGACGGGGGGGCCAACAGATACGCAGTATTTT. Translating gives CASRTGGPTDTQYF. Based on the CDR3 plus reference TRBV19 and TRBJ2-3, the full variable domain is DGGITQSPKYLFRKEGQNVTLSCEQNLNHDAMYWYRQDPGQGLRLIYYSQIVNDFQKGDIAEGYSVSREKKESFPLTVTSAQKNPTAFYLCASRTGGPTDTQYFGPGTRLTVL.

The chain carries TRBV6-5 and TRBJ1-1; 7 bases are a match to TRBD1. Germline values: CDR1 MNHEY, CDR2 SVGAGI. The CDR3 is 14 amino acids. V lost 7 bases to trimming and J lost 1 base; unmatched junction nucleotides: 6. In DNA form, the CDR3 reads TGTGCCAGCACTCGACAGGGCGGGAACACTGAAGCTTTCTTT. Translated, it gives CASTRQGGNTEAFF.

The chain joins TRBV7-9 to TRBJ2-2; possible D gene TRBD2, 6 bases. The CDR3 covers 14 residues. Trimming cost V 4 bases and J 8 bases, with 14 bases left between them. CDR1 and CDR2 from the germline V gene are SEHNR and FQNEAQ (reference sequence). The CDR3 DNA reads TGTGCCAGCAGCTCCCCGCGGAGGGAAGGGGAGCTGTTTTTT. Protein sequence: CASSSPRREGELFF.

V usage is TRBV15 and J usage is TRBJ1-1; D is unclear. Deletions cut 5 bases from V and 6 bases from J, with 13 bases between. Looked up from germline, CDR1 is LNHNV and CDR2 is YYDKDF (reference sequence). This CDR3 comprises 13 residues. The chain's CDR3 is CATSSGRFAEAFF. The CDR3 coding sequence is TGTGCCACCAGCTCCGGGAGGTTCGCTGAAGCTTTCTTT.

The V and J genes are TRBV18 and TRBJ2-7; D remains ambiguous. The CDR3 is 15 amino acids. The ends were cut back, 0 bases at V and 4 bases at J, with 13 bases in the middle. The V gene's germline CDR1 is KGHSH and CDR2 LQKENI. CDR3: CASSPPSNPRYEQYF. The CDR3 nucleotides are TGTGCCAGCTCACCACCTTCGAACCCACGGTACGAGCAGTACTTC.

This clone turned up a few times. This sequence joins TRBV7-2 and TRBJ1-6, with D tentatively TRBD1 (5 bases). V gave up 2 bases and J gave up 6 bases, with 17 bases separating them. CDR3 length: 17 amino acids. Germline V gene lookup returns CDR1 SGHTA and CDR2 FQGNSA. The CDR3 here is CASSLKGEQAANSPLHF. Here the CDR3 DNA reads TGTGCCAGCAGCTTAAAGGGTGAACAGGCCGCTAATTCACCCCTCCACTTT.

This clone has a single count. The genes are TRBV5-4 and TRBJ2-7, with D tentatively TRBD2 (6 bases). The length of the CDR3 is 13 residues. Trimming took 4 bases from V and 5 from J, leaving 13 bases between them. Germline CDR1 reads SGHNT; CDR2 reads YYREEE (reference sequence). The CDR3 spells CASSLRGTHEQYF. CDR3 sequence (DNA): TGTGCCAGCAGCCTACGCGGGACCCACGAGCAGTACTTC.

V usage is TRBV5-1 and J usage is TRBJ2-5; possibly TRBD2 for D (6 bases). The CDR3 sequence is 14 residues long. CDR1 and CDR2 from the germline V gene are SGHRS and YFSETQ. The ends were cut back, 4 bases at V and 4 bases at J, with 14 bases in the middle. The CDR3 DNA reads TGCGCCAGCAGCCCGGGACGGAGGGGAGAGACCCAGTACTTC. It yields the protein CASSPGRRGETQYF.

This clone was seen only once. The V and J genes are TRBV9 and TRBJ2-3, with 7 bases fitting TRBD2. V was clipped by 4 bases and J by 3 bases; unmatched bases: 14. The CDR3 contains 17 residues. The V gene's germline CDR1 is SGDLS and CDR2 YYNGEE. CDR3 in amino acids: CASSPPVGGSRTDTQYF. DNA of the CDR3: TGTGCCAGCAGCCCCCCCGTGGGCGGGAGCCGGACAGATACGCAGTATTTT. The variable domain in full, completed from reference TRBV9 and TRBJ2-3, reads DSGVTQTPKHLITATGQRVTLRCSPRSGDLSVYWYQQSLDQGLQFLIQYYNGEERAKGNILERFSAQQFPDLHSELNLSSLELGDSALYFCASSPPVGGSRTDTQYFGPGTRLTVL.

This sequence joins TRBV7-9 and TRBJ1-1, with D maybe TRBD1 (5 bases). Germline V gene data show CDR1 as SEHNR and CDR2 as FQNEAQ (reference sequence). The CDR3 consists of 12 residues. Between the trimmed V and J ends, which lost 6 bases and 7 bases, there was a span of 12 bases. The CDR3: CASSFQGIEAFF. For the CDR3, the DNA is TGTGCCAGCAGTTTCCAGGGTATTGAAGCTTTCTTT.

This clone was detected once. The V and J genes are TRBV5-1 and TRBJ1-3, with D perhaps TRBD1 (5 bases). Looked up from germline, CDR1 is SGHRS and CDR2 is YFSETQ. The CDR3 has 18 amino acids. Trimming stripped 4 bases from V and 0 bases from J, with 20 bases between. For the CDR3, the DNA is TGCGCCAGCAGCCCTAGAGCTGGCAGGGAACCCTCTGGAAACACCATATATTTT. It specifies CASSPRAGREPSGNTIYF.

The CDR3: CASSATGTGETPLHF. The CDR3 region has the DNA TGTGCCAGCAGCGCTACCGGGACAGGGGAGACACCCCTCCACTTT. The gene calls are TRBV9 and TRBJ1-6; 10 bases match TRBD1. This CDR3 is 15 amino acids long. Germline CDR1 is SGDLS and CDR2 is YYNGEE. V trimming: 3 bases; J trimming: 11 bases; junction bases outside the gene matches: 8.

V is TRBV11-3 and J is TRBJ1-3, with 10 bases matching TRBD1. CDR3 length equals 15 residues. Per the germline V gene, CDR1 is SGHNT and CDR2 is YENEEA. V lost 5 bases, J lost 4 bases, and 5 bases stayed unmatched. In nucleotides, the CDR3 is TGTGCCAGCAGCCCTGGACAGGGGGGCGGAAACACCATATATTTT. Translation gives CASSPGQGGGNTIYF.

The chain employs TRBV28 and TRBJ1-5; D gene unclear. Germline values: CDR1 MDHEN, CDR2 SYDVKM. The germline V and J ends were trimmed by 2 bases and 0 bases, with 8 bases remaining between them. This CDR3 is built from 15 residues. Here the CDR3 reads CASSLEQPSNQPQHF. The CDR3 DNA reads TGTGCCAGCAGTTTAGAACAACCTAGCAATCAGCCCCAGCATTTT.